The text below deals with one T cell receptor (beta chain). According to the study, genomic DNA was the template for TCR beta VDJ and CDR3 profiling. TCRdb passed the reads through MiXCR, listing each CDR3 protein once. The table includes roughly 58,000 distinct CDR3 sequences, about 54% detected once. This CDR3 region has 11 residues. CDR1 and CDR2 from the germline V gene are ENHRY and SYGVKD. Trimming cost V 7 bases and J 9 bases, with 7 bases left between them. The data stem from a study of CD8+CD57+ T cells in acquired aplastic anemia. Across the whole study: On average, sorted CD4+ and CD8+ cells gave about 3.1 ug of DNA. Average CD4+ read depth in healthy donors was around 11 million reads.

This TCR was recovered from a human donor in good health, serving as a control. This chain connects TRBV10-3 to TRBJ1-6; D uncertain. Sequencing was done on a sample of sorted CD4+, CD8+, or CD8+CD57+ T cells (not recorded which) from PBMCs. Here the CDR3 reads CAITQTSPLHF. The DNA of the CDR3 is TGTGCCATCACACAGACTTCACCCCTCCACTTT.